One sample yielded the 21 T cell receptor beta chains listed below, sequenced in a study of T cell responses to AZD1222 COVID-19 vaccine. Sequencing was performed with immunoSEQ multiplex PCR; in TCRdb, only in-frame clones are kept and a portion is missing. Found here are roughly 130,000 clones, more than 85% of them singletons; the top ten hold about 3%. The starting material was peripheral blood, obtained on day 0 of AZD1222 vaccination. The receptors stem from an adult in good health.

The genes are TRBV29-1 and TRBJ1-2, with D unresolved. Germline V CDR1 and CDR2: SQVTM, ANQGSEA. This CDR3 has 14 residues. The V end lost 4 bases, the J end lost 2 bases, and 14 bases lay between the germline ends. CDR3 loop: CSVVLPGQNYGYTF. The DNA for the CDR3 is TGCAGCGTTGTACTCCCGGGCCAGAACTATGGCTACACCTTC.

This clone has a single count. The chain uses TRBV4-3 and TRBJ2-3; D is perhaps TRBD1 or TRBD2 (5 bases each). CDR1 is LGHNA and CDR2 is YSLEER in the germline V gene. Trimming left V 4 bases short and J 0 bases short, with 17 bases between. The CDR3 extends over 17 amino acids. CDR3 amino acids: CASSPFGAPSSTDTQYF. The CDR3 bases are TGCGCCAGCAGCCCCTTCGGGGCTCCCTCTAGCACAGATACGCAGTATTTT.

The V and J genes are TRBV24-1 and TRBJ2-5; TRBD2 matches at 15 bases. Germline V gives CDR1 KGHDR, CDR2 SFDVKD. Unmatched junction bases numbered 11, after V lost 4 bases and J lost 0 bases. The CDR3 sequence is 20 residues long. CDR3 sequence (DNA): TGTGCCACCAGTGACTACCCCGGACTAGCGGGAGGGCTGTACCAAGAGACCCAGTACTTC. It specifies CATSDYPGLAGGLYQETQYF.

The chain couples TRBV11-2 to TRBJ2-1; 12 bases agree with TRBD2. This CDR3 is 18 amino acids long. CDR1 SGHAT and CDR2 FQNNGV come from the germline V gene. The V segment lost 2 bases and the J segment 0 bases; nucleotides outside the gene matches: 5. The CDR3 loop reads CASSLRLAGASSYNEQFF. CDR3 DNA: TGTGCCAGCAGCTTAAGACTAGCGGGGGCCAGCTCCTACAATGAGCAGTTCTTC.

This chain uses TRBV7-2 with TRBJ1-1; a possible D gene is TRBD1 (6 bases). V was clipped by 1 base and J by 1 base, with 10 bases between them. The germline V gene has CDR1 SGHTA and CDR2 FQGNSA. This CDR3 has 15 amino acids. CDR3 in amino acids: CASSLEGGGNTEAFF. The CDR3 DNA is TGTGCCAGCAGCTTAGAAGGGGGGGGGAACACTGAAGCTTTCTTT. Together with reference TRBV7-2 and TRBJ1-1, the CDR3 gives the full variable domain: GAGVSQSPSNKVTEKGKDVELRCDPISGHTALYWYRQSLGQGLEFLIYFQGNSAPDKSGLPSDRFSAERTGGSVSTLTIQRTQQEDSAVYLCASSLEGGGNTEAFFGQGTRLTVV.

CDR3 sequence reads: CASSVQAGPTYEQYF. The CDR3 DNA reads as TGTGCCAGTAGTGTCCAAGCGGGACCGACCTACGAGCAGTACTTC. The chain employs TRBV19 and TRBJ2-7, with TRBD2 identical over 7 bases. The V segment lost 5 bases and the J segment 2 bases; nucleotides outside the gene matches: 9. The CDR3 has 15 residues. CDR1 is LNHDA and CDR2 is SQIVND in the germline V gene (reference sequence).

The chain joins TRBV6-5 to TRBJ1-3; 7 nucleotides align to TRBD1. Per the germline V gene, CDR1 is MNHEY and CDR2 is SVGAGI. With 2 bases clipped from V and 2 bases from J, the junction kept 3 bases outside the gene matches. There are 15 residues in the CDR3. The CDR3 spells CASSYTGTAGNTIYF. The CDR3 bases are TGTGCCAGCAGTTACACCGGGACAGCTGGAAACACCATATATTTT.

This clone was seen a single time. This chain links TRBV3-1 (or the pseudogene TRBV3-2) with TRBJ2-3; the match to TRBD2 covers 7 bases. From germline, CDR1 is LGHDT and CDR2 YNNKEL (reference sequence). The CDR3 runs 16 residues. J was trimmed by 2 bases and V by 1 base; bases with no gene match: 6. CDR3 residues: CASSQVREEYTDTQYF. In nucleotides, the CDR3 is TGTGCCAGCAGCCAAGTTCGGGAGGAATACACAGATACGCAGTATTTT.

The rearrangement joins TRBV19 to TRBJ1-1, with D maybe TRBD1 (6 bases). V was pared by 7 bases and J by 6 bases, with 15 bases between. Germline CDR1 reads LNHDA; CDR2 reads SQIVND (reference sequence). The CDR3 consists of 13 residues. DNA of the CDR3: TGTGCCAGTACCTTGAGGGGGGACTCTGAAGCTTTCTTT. The encoded protein is CASTLRGDSEAFF.

CDR3 coding DNA: TGTGCCAGCTCACCAGAGAAGGTCGCCGGGGAGCTGTTTTTT. Residues: CASSPEKVAGELFF. This chain links TRBV18 with TRBJ2-2, with D unresolved. The germline CDR1 and CDR2 sequences are KGHSH and LQKENI. The CDR3 consists of 14 residues. V lost 2 bases, J lost 6 bases, and 10 bases lay in between.

This chain connects TRBV25-1 to TRBJ2-3; 8 nucleotides align to TRBD1. The trim removed 1 base at V and 5 bases at J, leaving 8 bases unmatched. The CDR3 runs 16 residues. CDR1 is MGHDK and CDR2 is SYGVNS in the germline V gene. The CDR3: CASSESGRGREDTQYF. Here the CDR3 DNA reads TGTGCCAGCAGTGAATCAGGCAGGGGGCGAGAAGATACGCAGTATTTT.

To note about this clone: Different DNA sequences within this sample yield the same CDR3. The chain links TRBV5-1 to TRBJ2-2; D is uncertain. The CDR3 length is 12 residues. V lost 2 bases, J lost 4 bases, and 3 bases lay in between. Germline V lookup: CDR1 SGHRS, CDR2 YFSETQ. The CDR3 region has the DNA TGCGCCAGCAGCTTCGGCACCGGGGAGCTGTTTTTT. Its protein is CASSFGTGELFF.

The chain employs TRBV5-4 and TRBJ2-1, with TRBD2 matching 7 bases. V lost 0 bases and J lost 7; bases outside the gene matches: 1. Germline V gene data show CDR1 as SGHNT and CDR2 as YYREEE (reference sequence). This CDR3 has 13 residues. The CDR3 DNA is TGTGCCAGCAGCTTGGGCGGGAGTAATGAGCAGTTCTTC. Protein product: CASSLGGSNEQFF.

This clone is large in the sample. The V call is TRBV11-2, the J call TRBJ2-2; tentative D call: TRBD2 (6 bases). The CDR3 is 15 residues long. Deletions cut 0 bases from V and 5 bases from J, with 10 bases between. The germline gives CDR1 SGHAT, CDR2 FQNNGV. CDR3 coding DNA: TGTGCCAGCAGCTTAGATTGGGGGGTTACCGGGGAGCTGTTTTTT. Its translation is CASSLDWGVTGELFF. Full variable domain (rest looked up from reference TRBV11-2 and TRBJ2-2): EAGVAQSPRYKIIEKRQSVAFWCNPISGHATLYWYQQILGQGPKLLIQFQNNGVVDDSQLPKDRFSAERLKGVDSTLKIQPAKLEDSAVYLCASSLDWGVTGELFFGEGSRLTVL.

V gene TRBV7-6 combines with J gene TRBJ2-2, with TRBD2 as a possible D gene (5 bases). From germline, CDR1 is SGHVS and CDR2 FNYEAQ. This CDR3 region has 17 residues. V shed 5 bases and J shed 0 bases, with 16 bases lying between them. The CDR3 DNA is TGTGCCAGCAGCCCCCACCGCGGGTTAGCGAACACCGGGGAGCTGTTTTTT. Protein product: CASSPHRGLANTGELFF.

The chain employs TRBV3-1 (or the pseudogene TRBV3-2) and TRBJ1-1; D call uncertain. Germline CDR1 is LGHDT and CDR2 is YNNKEL (reference sequence). The CDR3 is made up of 13 amino acids. The V end lost 2 bases, the J end lost 0 bases, and 4 bases lay between the germline ends. In DNA form, the CDR3 reads TGTGCCAGCAGCCAAACGATGAACACTGAAGCTTTCTTT. Translated: CASSQTMNTEAFF.

The chain is built from TRBV19 and TRBJ2-1, with 16 bases that match TRBD2. Looked up from germline, CDR1 is LNHDA and CDR2 is SQIVND (reference sequence). There are 17 residues in the CDR3. The J segment lost 1 base and the V segment lost 9 bases, leaving 6 bases of the junction unmatched. CDR3 loop: CASGTSGRAISYNEQFF. CDR3 sequence (DNA): TGTGCCAGCGGGACTAGCGGGAGGGCTATATCCTACAATGAGCAGTTCTTC.

In DNA, the CDR3 is TGTGCCAGTAGTATGGCGACACCTTATGGCTACACCTTC. Its translation: CASSMATPYGYTF. The chain is built from TRBV19 and TRBJ1-2, with unresolved D. This CDR3 is built from 13 residues. Germline values: CDR1 LNHDA, CDR2 SQIVND (reference sequence). Trimming removed 3 bases from V and 5 bases from J, with 10 bases in between.

The rearrangement uses TRBV5-1 and TRBJ2-7; TRBD1 matches at 7 bases. J lost 4 bases, V lost 5 bases, and 6 bases had no gene match. CDR3 length: 13 residues. Germline V gene data show CDR1 as SGHRS and CDR2 as YFSETQ. CDR3 region: CASRAGTAYEQYF. As DNA, the CDR3 is TGCGCCAGCAGAGCCGGGACAGCTTACGAGCAGTACTTC.

The chain joins TRBV18 to TRBJ2-1; no clear D gene. Germline loops: CDR1 KGHSH, CDR2 LQKENI. Between the trimmed V and J ends, which lost 1 base and 5 bases, there was a span of 6 bases. There are 13 residues in the CDR3. CDR3 sequence (DNA): TGTGCCAGCTCACCACAAAATAACAATGAGCAGTTCTTC. This sequence encodes CASSPQNNNEQFF. The full variable domain, in which reference TRBV18 and TRBJ2-1 provide the parts outside the CDR3, is NAGVMQNPRHLVRRRGQEARLRCSPMKGHSHVYWYRQLPEEGLKFMVYLQKENIIDESGMPKERFSAEFPKEGPSILRIQQVVRGDSAAYFCASSPQNNNEQFFGPGTRLTVL.

V gene TRBV7-2 combines with J gene TRBJ2-7; TRBD2 matches 10 bases. Looked up from germline, CDR1 is SGHTA and CDR2 is FQGNSA. The CDR3 runs 19 residues. J lost 0 bases, V lost 5 bases, and 16 bases had no gene match. The CDR3: CASSKPMGSGRLSSYEQYF. The CDR3 region has the DNA TGTGCCAGCAGCAAACCCATGGGTAGCGGGAGGCTTAGCTCCTACGAGCAGTACTTC. The full variable domain, with the rest looked up from reference TRBV7-2 and TRBJ2-7, is GAGVSQSPSNKVTEKGKDVELRCDPISGHTALYWYRQSLGQGLEFLIYFQGNSAPDKSGLPSDRFSAERTGGSVSTLTIQRTQQEDSAVYLCASSKPMGSGRLSSYEQYFGPGTRLTVT.